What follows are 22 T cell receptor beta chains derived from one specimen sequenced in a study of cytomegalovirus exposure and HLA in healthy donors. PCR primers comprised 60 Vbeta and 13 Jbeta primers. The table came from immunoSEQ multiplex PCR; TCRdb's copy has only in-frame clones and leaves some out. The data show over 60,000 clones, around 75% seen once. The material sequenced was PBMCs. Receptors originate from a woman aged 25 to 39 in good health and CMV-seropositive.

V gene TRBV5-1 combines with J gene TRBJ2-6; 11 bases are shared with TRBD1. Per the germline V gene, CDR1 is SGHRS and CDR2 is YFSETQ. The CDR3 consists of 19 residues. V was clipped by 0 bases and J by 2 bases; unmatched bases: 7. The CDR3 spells CASSLAQPGQGAGANVLTF. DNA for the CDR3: TGCGCCAGCAGCTTGGCCCAGCCGGGACAGGGGGCTGGGGCCAACGTCCTGACTTTC.

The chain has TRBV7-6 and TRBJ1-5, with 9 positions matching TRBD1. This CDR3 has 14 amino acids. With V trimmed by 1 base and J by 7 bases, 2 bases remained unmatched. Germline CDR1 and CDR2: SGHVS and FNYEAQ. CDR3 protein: CASSLGTGDQPQHF. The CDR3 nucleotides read TGTGCCAGCAGCTTAGGGACAGGGGACCAGCCCCAGCATTTT.

Written as DNA, the CDR3 is TGCAGTGCTAGTGCCCAGCGGGAGTCGTTCTTC. Translated, it gives CSASAQRESFF. The V and J genes are TRBV20-1 and TRBJ2-1, with TRBD2 identical over 8 bases. Germline V CDR1 and CDR2: DFQATT, SNEGSKA (reference sequence). This CDR3 comprises 11 residues. The ends lost 3 bases at V and 15 bases at J; junction bases unmatched: 7.

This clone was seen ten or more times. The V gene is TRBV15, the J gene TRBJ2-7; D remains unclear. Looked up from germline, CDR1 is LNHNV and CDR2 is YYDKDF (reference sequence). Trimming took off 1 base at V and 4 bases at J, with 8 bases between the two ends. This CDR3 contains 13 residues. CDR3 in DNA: TGTGCCACCAGCAGAGGCCCAGAATACGAGCAGTACTTC. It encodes CATSRGPEYEQYF.

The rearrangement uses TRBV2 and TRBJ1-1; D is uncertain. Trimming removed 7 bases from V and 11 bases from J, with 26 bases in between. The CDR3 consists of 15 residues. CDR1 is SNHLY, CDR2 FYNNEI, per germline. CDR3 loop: CASTLDPRAPSGAFF. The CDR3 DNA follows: TGTGCCAGCACCCTTGACCCAAGGGCGCCCAGCGGGGCTTTCTTT.

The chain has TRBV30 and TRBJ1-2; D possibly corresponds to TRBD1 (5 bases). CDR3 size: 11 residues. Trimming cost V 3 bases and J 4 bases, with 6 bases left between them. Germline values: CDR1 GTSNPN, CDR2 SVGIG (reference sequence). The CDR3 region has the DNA TGTGCCTGGAGGGACACCTATGGCTACACCTTC. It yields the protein CAWRDTYGYTF. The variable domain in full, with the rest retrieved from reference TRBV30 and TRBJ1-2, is SQTIHQWPATLVQPVGSPLSLECTVEGTSNPNLYWYRQAAGRGLQLLFYSVGIGQISSEVPQNLSASRPQDRQFILSSKKLLLSDSGFYLCAWRDTYGYTFGSGTRLTVV.

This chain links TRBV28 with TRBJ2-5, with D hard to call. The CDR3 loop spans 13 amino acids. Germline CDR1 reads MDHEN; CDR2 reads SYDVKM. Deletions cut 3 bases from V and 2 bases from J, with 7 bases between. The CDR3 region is CASSLTSQETQYF. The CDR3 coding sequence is TGTGCCAGCAGTTTGACAAGTCAAGAGACCCAGTACTTC.

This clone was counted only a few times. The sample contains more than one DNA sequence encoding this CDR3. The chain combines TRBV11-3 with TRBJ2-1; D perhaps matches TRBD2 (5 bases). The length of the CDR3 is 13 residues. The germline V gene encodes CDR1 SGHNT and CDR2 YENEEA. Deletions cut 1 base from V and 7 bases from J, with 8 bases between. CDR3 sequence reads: CASSLGTVNEQFF. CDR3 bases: TGTGCCAGCAGCTTAGGGACTGTTAATGAGCAGTTCTTC.

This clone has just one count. The CDR3 region is CAIRETSGNYNEQFF. Written as DNA, the CDR3 is TGTGCCATCAGAGAGACTAGCGGGAACTACAATGAGCAGTTCTTC. The J gene is TRBJ2-1, the V gene TRBV10-3, with 11 bases matching TRBD2. Germline CDR1 reads ENHRY; CDR2 reads SYGVKD. The CDR3 loop spans 15 amino acids. With 6 bases clipped from V and 3 bases from J, the junction kept 4 bases outside the gene matches.

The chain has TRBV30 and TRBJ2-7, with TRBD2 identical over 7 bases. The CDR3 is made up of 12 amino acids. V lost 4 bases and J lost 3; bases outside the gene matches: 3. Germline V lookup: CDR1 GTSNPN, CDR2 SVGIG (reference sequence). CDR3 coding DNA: TGTGCCTGGACCCCGGGGGGCTACGAGCAGTACTTC. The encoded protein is CAWTPGGYEQYF.

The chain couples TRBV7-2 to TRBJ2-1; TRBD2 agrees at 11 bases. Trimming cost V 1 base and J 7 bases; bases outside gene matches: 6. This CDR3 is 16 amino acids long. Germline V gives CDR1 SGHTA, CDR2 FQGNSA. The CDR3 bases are TGTGCCAGCAGCTTAGATAGCGGGAGGGAGTCGAATGAGCAGTTCTTC. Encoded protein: CASSLDSGRESNEQFF.

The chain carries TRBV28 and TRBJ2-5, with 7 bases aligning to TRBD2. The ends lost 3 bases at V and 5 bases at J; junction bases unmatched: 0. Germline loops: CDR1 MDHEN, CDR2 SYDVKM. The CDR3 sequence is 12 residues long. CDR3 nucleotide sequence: TGTGCCAGCAGTTTCGGGGGGGAGACCCAGTACTTC. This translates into CASSFGGETQYF.

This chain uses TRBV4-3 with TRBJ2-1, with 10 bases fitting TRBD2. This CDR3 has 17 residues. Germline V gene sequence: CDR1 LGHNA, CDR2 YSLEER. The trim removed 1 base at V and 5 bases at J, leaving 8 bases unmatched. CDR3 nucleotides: TGCGCCAGCAGCCAAGGGAGCGGGAGGGCGCCCAACAATGAGCAGTTCTTC. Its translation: CASSQGSGRAPNNEQFF.

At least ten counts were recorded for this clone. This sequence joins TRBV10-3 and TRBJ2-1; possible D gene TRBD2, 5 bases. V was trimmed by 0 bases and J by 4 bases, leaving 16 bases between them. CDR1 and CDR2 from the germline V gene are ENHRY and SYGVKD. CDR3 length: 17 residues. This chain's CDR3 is CAISESMASGDYNEQFF. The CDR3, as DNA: TGTGCCATCAGTGAGTCGATGGCCAGCGGAGATTACAATGAGCAGTTCTTC.

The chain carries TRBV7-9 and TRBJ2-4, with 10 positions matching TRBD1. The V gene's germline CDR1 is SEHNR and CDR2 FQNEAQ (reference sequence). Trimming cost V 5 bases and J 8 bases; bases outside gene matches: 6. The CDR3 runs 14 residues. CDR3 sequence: CASSPGQGQDIQYF. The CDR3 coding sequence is TGTGCCAGCAGCCCGGGACAGGGGCAAGACATTCAGTACTTC.

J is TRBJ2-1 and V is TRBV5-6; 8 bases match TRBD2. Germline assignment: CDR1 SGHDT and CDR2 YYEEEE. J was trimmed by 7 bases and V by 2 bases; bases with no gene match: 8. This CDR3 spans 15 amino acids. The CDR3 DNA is TGTGCCAGCAGCTTTGGGGCGGGAGGCGAGAATGAGCAGTTCTTC. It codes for CASSFGAGGENEQFF.

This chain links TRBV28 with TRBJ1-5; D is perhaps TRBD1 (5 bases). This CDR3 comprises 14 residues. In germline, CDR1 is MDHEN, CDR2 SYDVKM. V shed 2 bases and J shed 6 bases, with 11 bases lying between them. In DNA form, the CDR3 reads TGTGCCAGCAGTTTAAGGAAGGGGATTCAGCCCCAGCATTTT. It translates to CASSLRKGIQPQHF. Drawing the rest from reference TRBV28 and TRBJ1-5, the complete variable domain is DVKVTQSSRYLVKRTGEKVFLECVQDMDHENMFWYRQDPGLGLRLIYFSYDVKMKEKGDIPEGYSVSREKKERFSLILESASTNQTSMYLCASSLRKGIQPQHFGDGTRLSIL.

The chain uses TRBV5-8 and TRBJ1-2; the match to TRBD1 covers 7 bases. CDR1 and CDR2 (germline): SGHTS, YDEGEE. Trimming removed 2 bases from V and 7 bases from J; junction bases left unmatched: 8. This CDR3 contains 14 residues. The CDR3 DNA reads TGTGCCAGCAGCTTTAGAGAGACAGGGTCTGGCTACACCTTC. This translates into CASSFRETGSGYTF.

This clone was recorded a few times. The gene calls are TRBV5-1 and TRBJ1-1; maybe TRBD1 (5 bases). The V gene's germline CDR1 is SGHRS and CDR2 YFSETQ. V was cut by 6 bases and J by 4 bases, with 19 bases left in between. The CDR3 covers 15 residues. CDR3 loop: CASTPKAWGVTEAFF. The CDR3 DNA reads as TGCGCCAGCACCCCCAAGGCGTGGGGCGTCACTGAAGCTTTCTTT.

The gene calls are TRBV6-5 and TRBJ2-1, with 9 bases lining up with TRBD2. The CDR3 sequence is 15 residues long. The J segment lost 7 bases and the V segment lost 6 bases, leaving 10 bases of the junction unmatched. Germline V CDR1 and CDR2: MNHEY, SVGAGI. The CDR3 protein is CASRKREVRGNEQFF. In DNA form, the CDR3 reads TGTGCCAGCAGAAAGCGGGAGGTTCGAGGAAATGAGCAGTTCTTC.

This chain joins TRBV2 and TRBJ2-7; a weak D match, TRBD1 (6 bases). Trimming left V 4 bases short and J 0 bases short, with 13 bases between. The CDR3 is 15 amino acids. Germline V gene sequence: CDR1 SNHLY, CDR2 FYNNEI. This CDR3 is CASSGGLTGSYEQYF. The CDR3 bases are TGTGCCAGCAGTGGGGGGTTGACAGGCTCCTACGAGCAGTACTTC.

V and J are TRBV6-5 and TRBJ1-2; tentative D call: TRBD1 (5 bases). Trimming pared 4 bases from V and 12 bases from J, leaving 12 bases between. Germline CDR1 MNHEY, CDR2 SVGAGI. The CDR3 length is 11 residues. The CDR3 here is CASSSGTAHTF. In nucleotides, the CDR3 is TGTGCCAGCAGTTCAGGGACTGCGCACACCTTC.